Each of the 5 T cell receptor beta chains below was sequenced from the same sample in a study of T cells in women clearing cervical HPV infection. This table comes from immunoSEQ multiplex PCR, and its TCRdb copy is limited to in-frame clones, with some not included. This sample lists more than 15,000 clones; its ten largest clones have under 15%. Sequenced sample: blood buffy coat. The receptors here all came from a woman aged 18 to 69 with a cervical HPV16 infection that either progressed to CIN3+ or cleared (not recorded which).

As regards this clone: The observed sequence ends 3 residues before the CDR3 terminus, with the missing tail filled in from the germline J gene. The V and J genes are TRBV18 and TRBJ2-7; perhaps TRBD2 as D (5 bases). V lost 3 bases to trimming and J lost 4 bases, with 13 bases between them. Germline V gene lookup returns CDR1 KGHSH and CDR2 LQKENI. CDR3 length: 14 amino acids. The CDR3 reads CASSPSEGWYEQYF. The sequenced CDR3 bases are TGTGCCAGCTCACCCTCAGAGGGTTGGTACGAG.

With respect to this clone: The read ends 3 residues early relative to the CDR3; the germline J gene fills the gap. The chain is built from TRBV20-1 and TRBJ2-4, with 9 bases matching TRBD1. Germline-derived CDR1 and CDR2 are DFQATT and SNEGSKA (reference sequence). The CDR3 length is 16 residues. Trimming cost V 5 bases and J 2 bases; bases outside gene matches: 10. CDR3 DNA, as far as it was read: TGCAGTGCTGGAAACAGGGGGCGTGGAACCAAAAACATT. It encodes CSAGNRGRGTKNI. The entire CDR3 reads CSAGNRGRGTKNIQYF.

As concerns this clone: The observed sequence ends 3 residues before the CDR3 terminus, with the missing tail filled in from the germline J gene. The sample holds other DNA sequences that translate to the same CDR3. This chain joins TRBV19 and TRBJ1-1; D remains unclear. The CDR3 is 13 residues long. Germline V CDR1 and CDR2: LNHDA, SQIVND (reference sequence). CDR3 region: CASSITGNNEAFF. CDR3 DNA, as far as it was read: TGTGCCAGTAGTATCACGGGTAACAATGAG. Together with reference TRBV19 and TRBJ1-1, the CDR3 gives the full variable domain: DGGITQSPKYLFRKEGQNVTLSCEQNLNHDAMYWYRQDPGQGLRLIYYSQIVNDFQKGDIAEGYSVSREKKESFPLTVTSAQKNPTAFYLCASSITGNNEAFFGQGTRLTVV.

Remarks on this clone: The read halts 3 residues ahead of the CDR3 end, with the missing end drawn from the germline J gene. This chain joins TRBV7-2 and TRBJ2-7, with 7 bases identical to TRBD1. Germline V CDR1 and CDR2: SGHTA, FQGNSA. The CDR3 runs 14 residues. V was pared by 3 bases and J by 4 bases, with 6 bases of the junction left unmatched. CDR3: CASSFSGQAYEQYF. CDR3 DNA, as far as it was read: TGTGCCAGCAGCTTCTCAGGACAGGCGTACGAG.

Partial CDR3 DNA: TGCAGTGCTAGTTTACGACGGCGGCGAGGCTATGGC. It translates to CSASLRRRRGYG. The full CDR3 protein is CSASLRRRRGYGYTF. The chain uses TRBV20-1 and TRBJ1-2; no definite D call. The CDR3 goes on 3 residues after the read ends, and that part is filled in from the germline J gene. The CDR3 has 15 residues. Germline V lookup: CDR1 DFQATT, CDR2 SNEGSKA (reference sequence). Deletions cut 3 bases from V and 4 bases from J, with 18 bases between.